This entry lists 24 T cell receptor beta chains sequenced from one sample in a study of cytomegalovirus exposure and HLA in healthy donors. 60 Vbeta and 13 Jbeta primers were used in PCR. This table comes from immunoSEQ multiplex PCR, and its TCRdb copy is limited to in-frame clones, with some not included. The table lists roughly 52,000 clones, roughly 50% of them singletons. The sequenced sample consisted of PBMCs. All receptors derive from a human donor in good health.

The chain carries TRBV7-3 and TRBJ2-1; the match to TRBD2 covers 14 bases. Germline CDR1 reads SGHTA; CDR2 reads FQGTGA. The J segment lost 7 bases and the V segment lost 2 bases, leaving 1 base of the junction unmatched. The CDR3 loop spans 15 amino acids. The CDR3 reads CASSLGLAGGNEQFF. The CDR3 nucleotides are TGTGCCAGCAGCTTAGGACTAGCGGGGGGTAATGAGCAGTTCTTC.

Written as DNA, the CDR3 is TGTGCCAGCAGCCATGCCGGGACAGGACGACCGAACACTGAAGCTTTCTTT. Protein: CASSHAGTGRPNTEAFF. The chain combines TRBV4-2 with TRBJ1-1, with 8 bases fitting TRBD1. V dropped 3 bases and J dropped 1; count of bases not matched to a gene: 10. The length of the CDR3 is 17 residues. Germline assignment: CDR1 LGHNA and CDR2 YNFKEQ.

This clone was counted between two and nine times. This chain uses TRBV18 with TRBJ1-1; TRBD1 matches 8 bases. CDR3 length: 13 amino acids. Germline loops: CDR1 KGHSH, CDR2 LQKENI. V lost 3 bases, J lost 7 bases, and 4 bases stayed unmatched. CDR3 bases: TGTGCCAGCTCACCGACAGGGGACGGTGAAGCTTTCTTT. Its protein is CASSPTGDGEAFF.

This clone showed up just a few times. The V and J genes are TRBV4-1 and TRBJ2-2; perhaps TRBD1 as D (7 bases). V lost 6 bases and J lost 4, with 18 bases in between. Germline lookup yields CDR1 MGHRA and CDR2 YSYEKL. This CDR3 comprises 16 residues. This chain's CDR3 is CASRAGGGLGTGELFF. The DNA for the CDR3 is TGCGCCAGCAGGGCCGGAGGGGGCCTTGGCACCGGGGAGCTGTTTTTT.

This clone is medium-sized by share. The genes are TRBV30 and TRBJ1-2; no clear D gene. The CDR3 has 11 residues. Between the trimmed V and J ends, which lost 0 bases and 13 bases, there was a span of 12 bases. Germline V lookup: CDR1 GTSNPN, CDR2 SVGIG (reference sequence). Written as DNA, the CDR3 is TGTGCCTGGAGTGTCGGGAAGGGTCTCACCTTC. Translating it yields CAWSVGKGLTF.

The rearrangement joins TRBV7-2 to TRBJ2-1; tentative D call: TRBD1 (5 bases). CDR1 and CDR2 (germline): SGHTA, FQGNSA. The CDR3 has 13 amino acids. V was trimmed by 3 bases and J by 6 bases, leaving 9 bases between them. CDR3 residues: CASSFRRANEQFF. In nucleotides, the CDR3 is TGTGCCAGCAGCTTCCGCAGGGCCAATGAGCAGTTCTTC. Full variable domain (rest looked up from reference TRBV7-2 and TRBJ2-1): GAGVSQSPSNKVTEKGKDVELRCDPISGHTALYWYRQSLGQGLEFLIYFQGNSAPDKSGLPSDRFSAERTGGSVSTLTIQRTQQEDSAVYLCASSFRRANEQFFGPGTRLTVL.

V is TRBV9 and J is TRBJ2-2; a weak D match, TRBD1 (5 bases). The CDR3 totals 14 residues. Looked up from germline, CDR1 is SGDLS and CDR2 is YYNGEE. The V gene lost 0 bases and the J gene lost 6 bases, with 9 bases spanning the gap. The CDR3 DNA follows: TGTGCCAGCAGCGTAGGGGGCAGGCCCGGGGAGCTGTTTTTT. Protein sequence: CASSVGGRPGELFF. Using reference TRBV9 and TRBJ2-2 for the parts outside the CDR3, the full variable domain is DSGVTQTPKHLITATGQRVTLRCSPRSGDLSVYWYQQSLDQGLQFLIQYYNGEERAKGNILERFSAQQFPDLHSELNLSSLELGDSALYFCASSVGGRPGELFFGEGSRLTVL.

The J gene is TRBJ1-6, the V gene TRBV2; tentative D call: TRBD1 (6 bases). Trimming took off 7 bases at V and 7 bases at J, with 14 bases between the two ends. Germline V CDR1 and CDR2: SNHLY, FYNNEI. This CDR3 contains 14 residues. The chain's CDR3 is CASNPGQPNSPLHF. CDR3 in DNA: TGTGCCAGCAATCCGGGACAACCGAATTCACCCCTCCACTTT.

V is TRBV7-9 and J is TRBJ2-7; 10 positions match TRBD1. Germline CDR1 is SEHNR and CDR2 is FQNEAQ (reference sequence). Losses at the gene ends were 5 bases for V and 3 bases for J; bases not matched to a gene: 4. The CDR3 has 14 residues. The DNA of the CDR3 is TGTGCCAGCAGCCGGGACAGGGGAATCTACGAGCAGTACTTC. This sequence encodes CASSRDRGIYEQYF.

The DNA for the CDR3 is TGCGCCAGCAGCCAAGAAGGGACAACCCTTCAGCCCCAGCATTTT. Translation gives CASSQEGTTLQPQHF. V gene TRBV4-1 combines with J gene TRBJ1-5, with D tentatively TRBD1 (6 bases). Germline V gene sequence: CDR1 MGHRA, CDR2 YSYEKL. The CDR3 is 15 residues long. The V gene lost 0 bases and the J gene lost 6 bases, with 12 bases spanning the gap.

The V gene is TRBV7-9, the J gene TRBJ1-3; 8 bases line up with TRBD1. This CDR3 contains 15 residues. From germline, CDR1 is SEHNR and CDR2 FQNEAQ (reference sequence). With 4 bases clipped from V and 2 bases from J, the junction kept 4 bases outside the gene matches. CDR3 coding DNA: TGTGCCAGCAGCTCAGGACAGGGCGCTGGAAACACCATATATTTT. This sequence encodes CASSSGQGAGNTIYF.

The chain has TRBV6-1 and TRBJ2-3; D gene ambiguous. The V end lost 3 bases, the J end lost 13 bases, and 2 bases lay between the germline ends. The CDR3 is 8 residues long. Looked up from germline, CDR1 is MNHNS and CDR2 is SASEGT. CDR3 nucleotide sequence: TGTGCCAGCAGTGACAAGTATTTT. The encoded protein is CASSDKYF.

This clone was recorded once. CDR3 DNA sequence: TGTGCCAGTAGTGATCCCCCGGGTCACGAGCAGTACTTC. Protein product: CASSDPPGHEQYF. V is TRBV19 and J is TRBJ2-7; D not resolved. Trimming shortened V by 5 bases and J by 5 bases, and 13 bases separated the two germline ends. The germline gives CDR1 LNHDA, CDR2 SQIVND (reference sequence). This CDR3 contains 13 residues. The whole variable domain, filled in from reference TRBV19 and TRBJ2-7, reads DGGITQSPKYLFRKEGQNVTLSCEQNLNHDAMYWYRQDPGQGLRLIYYSQIVNDFQKGDIAEGYSVSREKKESFPLTVTSAQKNPTAFYLCASSDPPGHEQYFGPGTRLTVT.

CDR3 sequence: CASSGGDRVHGETQYF. CDR3 nucleotides: TGTGCCAGCAGTGGCGGGGACAGGGTGCATGGGGAGACCCAGTACTTC. V and J are TRBV6-1 and TRBJ2-5; 9 bases map to TRBD1. V gave up 4 bases and J gave up 5 bases; unmatched junction bases: 11. Per germline, CDR1 MNHNS and CDR2 SASEGT. This CDR3 comprises 16 residues.

This clone was observed a few times. The chain uses TRBV19 and TRBJ2-7, with D perhaps TRBD1 (5 bases). CDR1 and CDR2 (germline): LNHDA, SQIVND (reference sequence). There are 12 residues in the CDR3. The V end lost 4 bases, the J end lost 5 bases, and 9 bases lay between the germline ends. The CDR3 region has the DNA TGTGCCAGTAGTAAAGGGGTCCACGAGCAGTACTTC. Its translation is CASSKGVHEQYF.

The rearrangement joins TRBV11-2 to TRBJ2-2, with unresolved D. Germline V gene lookup returns CDR1 SGHAT and CDR2 FQNNGV. The CDR3 spans 15 residues. Trimming shortened V by 3 bases and J by 1 base, and 9 bases separated the two germline ends. The CDR3 protein is CASSLVQMNTGELFF. The CDR3 coding sequence is TGTGCCAGCAGCTTGGTCCAGATGAACACCGGGGAGCTGTTTTTT. Full variable domain (outside the CDR3, taken from reference TRBV11-2 and TRBJ2-2): EAGVAQSPRYKIIEKRQSVAFWCNPISGHATLYWYQQILGQGPKLLIQFQNNGVVDDSQLPKDRFSAERLKGVDSTLKIQPAKLEDSAVYLCASSLVQMNTGELFFGEGSRLTVL.

The rearrangement links TRBV28 to TRBJ1-2, with D possibly matching TRBD1 (5 bases). V shed 4 bases and J shed 6 bases, with 15 bases lying between them. CDR1 is MDHEN and CDR2 is SYDVKM in the germline V gene. CDR3 length: 14 residues. As DNA, the CDR3 is TGTGCCAGCAGTTACGATGGAGGGGCCCATGGCTACACCTTC. It translates to CASSYDGGAHGYTF.

This clone occurred a few times. The CDR3 reads CASSLWDRSTEAFF. CDR3 DNA: TGTGCCAGCAGCTTGTGGGACAGGAGCACTGAAGCTTTCTTT. The chain has TRBV5-4 and TRBJ1-1, with TRBD1 identical over 8 bases. The CDR3 spans 14 residues. V shed 1 base and J 4 bases; nucleotides not matched to a gene: 3. CDR1 and CDR2 from the germline V gene are SGHNT and YYREEE (reference sequence).

V usage is TRBV5-1 and J usage is TRBJ2-3, with 12 bases fitting TRBD2. The junction had 6 bases not matched to a gene; V was cut back by 4 bases and J by 3 bases. CDR3 length equals 16 residues. Germline V gene lookup returns CDR1 SGHRS and CDR2 YFSETQ. The CDR3 region has the DNA TGCGCCAGCAGCGTCCGACTAGCGGGGGTGACAGATACGCAGTATTTT. As protein: CASSVRLAGVTDTQYF.

The chain couples TRBV30 to TRBJ2-2; 7 bases are a match to TRBD2. Germline lookup yields CDR1 GTSNPN and CDR2 SVGIG (reference sequence). With V trimmed by 5 bases and J by 6 bases, 12 bases remained unmatched. The CDR3 extends over 15 amino acids. CDR3 bases: TGTGCCTGGGATACCACAGCGGGGTTCGCCGGGGAGCTGTTTTTT. This codes for CAWDTTAGFAGELFF.

This clone was counted a few times. The rearrangement links TRBV5-1 to TRBJ1-3; D ambiguous. This CDR3 has 13 residues. Germline V gene sequence: CDR1 SGHRS, CDR2 YFSETQ. V was trimmed by 4 bases and J by 0 bases, leaving 5 bases between them. CDR3 protein: CASSQNSGNTIYF. Here the CDR3 DNA reads TGCGCCAGCAGCCAGAACTCTGGAAACACCATATATTTT. Variable domain in full (rest from reference TRBV5-1 and TRBJ1-3): KAGVTQTPRYLIKTRGQQVTLSCSPISGHRSVSWYQQTPGQGLQFLFEYFSETQRNKGNFPGRFSGRQFSNSRSEMNVSTLELGDSALYLCASSQNSGNTIYFGEGSWLTVV.

This chain uses TRBV19 with TRBJ1-1; the match to TRBD1 covers 8 bases. The CDR3 has 15 residues. The germline gives CDR1 LNHDA, CDR2 SQIVND (reference sequence). V gave up 2 bases and J gave up 3 bases; unmatched junction bases: 5. The CDR3 region has the DNA TGTGCCAGTAGTATAAGGGACAGGCCGGACACTGAAGCTTTCTTT. This gives the protein CASSIRDRPDTEAFF.

The chain has TRBV19 and TRBJ1-5; D is undetermined. V was shortened by 6 bases and J by 4 bases, with 10 bases between the two germline ends. Germline V lookup: CDR1 LNHDA, CDR2 SQIVND (reference sequence). The CDR3 is 13 amino acids. CDR3: CASRSRVNQPQHF. Here the CDR3 DNA reads TGTGCCAGTAGGTCGCGGGTGAATCAGCCCCAGCATTTT.

This chain uses TRBV10-3 with TRBJ1-1; no firm D call. Per the germline V gene, CDR1 is ENHRY and CDR2 is SYGVKD. V lost 10 bases to trimming and J lost 0 bases, with 6 bases between them. The CDR3 sequence is 11 residues long. CDR3: CATQVNTEAFF. Written as DNA, the CDR3 is TGTGCCACTCAGGTGAACACTGAAGCTTTCTTT.